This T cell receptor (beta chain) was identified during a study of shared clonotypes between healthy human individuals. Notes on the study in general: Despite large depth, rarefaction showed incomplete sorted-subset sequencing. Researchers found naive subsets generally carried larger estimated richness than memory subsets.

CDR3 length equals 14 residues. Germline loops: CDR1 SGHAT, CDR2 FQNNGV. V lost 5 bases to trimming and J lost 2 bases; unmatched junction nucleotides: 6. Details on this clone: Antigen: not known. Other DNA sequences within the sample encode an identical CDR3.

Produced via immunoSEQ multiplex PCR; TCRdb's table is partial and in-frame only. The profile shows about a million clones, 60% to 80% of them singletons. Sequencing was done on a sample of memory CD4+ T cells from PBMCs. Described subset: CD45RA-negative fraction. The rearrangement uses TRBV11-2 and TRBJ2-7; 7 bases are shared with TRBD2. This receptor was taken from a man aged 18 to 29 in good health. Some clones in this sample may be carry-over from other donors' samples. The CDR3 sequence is CASSRSSGPYEQYF. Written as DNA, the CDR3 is TGTGCCAGCAGCCGGTCTAGCGGCCCCTACGAGCAGTACTTC. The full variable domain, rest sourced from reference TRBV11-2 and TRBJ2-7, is EAGVAQSPRYKIIEKRQSVAFWCNPISGHATLYWYQQILGQGPKLLIQFQNNGVVDDSQLPKDRFSAERLKGVDSTLKIQPAKLEDSAVYLCASSRSSGPYEQYFGPGTRLTVT.